Sequencing of this T cell receptor (beta chain) was carried out in a study of blood T cells in healthy people across ages. The J segment lost 3 bases and the V segment lost 1 base, leaving 15 bases of the junction unmatched. Germline CDR1 is MNHEY and CDR2 is SVGAGI. The CDR3 is made up of 19 amino acids. PCR was performed a second time for roughly 6 to 12 cycles using a sample-barcoded 5' primer and a J-beta primer mix. With 12 random nucleotides, a template-switch adaptor tagged each individual cDNA molecule. MiXCR, applied by TCRdb to the 5' RACE reads, yields one record per CDR3 protein. The table lists approximately 800,000 distinct CDR3 sequences, about 42% of them singletons, with 15% to 20% in the top ten.

The genes are TRBV6-5 and TRBJ2-1; TRBD2 matches 7 bases. This clonotype was obtained from a man aged 80 or over in good health. The sequenced material came from blood. The CDR3 sequence: CASSYLGTGGRGLYNEQFF. The CDR3 DNA reads TGTGCCAGCAGTTACTTAGGGACTGGCGGGAGAGGGCTCTACAATGAGCAGTTCTTC.